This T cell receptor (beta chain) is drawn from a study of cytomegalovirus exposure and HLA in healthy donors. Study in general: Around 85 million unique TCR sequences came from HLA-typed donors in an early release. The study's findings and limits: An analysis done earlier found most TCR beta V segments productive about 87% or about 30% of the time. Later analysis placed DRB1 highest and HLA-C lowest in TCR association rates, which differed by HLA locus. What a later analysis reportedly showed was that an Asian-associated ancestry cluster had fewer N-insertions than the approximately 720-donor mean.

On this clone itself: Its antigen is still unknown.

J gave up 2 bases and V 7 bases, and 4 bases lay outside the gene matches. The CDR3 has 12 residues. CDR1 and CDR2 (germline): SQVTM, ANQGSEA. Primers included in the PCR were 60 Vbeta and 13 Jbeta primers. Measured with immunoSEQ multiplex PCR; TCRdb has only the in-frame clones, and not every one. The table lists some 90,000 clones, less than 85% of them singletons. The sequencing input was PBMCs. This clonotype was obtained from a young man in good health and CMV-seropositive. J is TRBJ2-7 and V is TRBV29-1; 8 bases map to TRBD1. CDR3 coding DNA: TGCAGCGCAAGGACAGGGACCTACGAGCAGTACTTC. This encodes CSARTGTYEQYF.